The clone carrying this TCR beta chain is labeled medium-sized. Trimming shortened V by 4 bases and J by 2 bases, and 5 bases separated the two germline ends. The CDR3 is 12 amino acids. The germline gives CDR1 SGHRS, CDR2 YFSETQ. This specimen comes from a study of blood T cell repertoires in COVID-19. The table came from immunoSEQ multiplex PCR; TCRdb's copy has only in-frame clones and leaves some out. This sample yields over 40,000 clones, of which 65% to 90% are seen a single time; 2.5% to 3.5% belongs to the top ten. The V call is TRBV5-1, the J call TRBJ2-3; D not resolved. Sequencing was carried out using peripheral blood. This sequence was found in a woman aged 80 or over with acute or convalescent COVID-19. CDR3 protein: CASSLLTDTQYF. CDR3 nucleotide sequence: TGCGCCAGCAGCCTCCTCACAGATACGCAGTATTTT.